These 27 T cell receptor beta chains were all obtained from the same sample, sequenced in a study of beta chain features in type 1 diabetes. The authors reverse transcribed all of the isolated RNA, so sequencing captured expressed TCRB transcripts. The data were produced by immunoSEQ multiplex PCR, yet TCRdb's version contains in-frame clones alone and is incomplete. The data show roughly 450,000 clones, 11% seen once. Sequencing was done on a sample of naive CD4+ T cells from blood. The receptors were gathered from a young woman in good health.

This clone has just a few counts. The chain employs TRBV7-8 and TRBJ2-7, with TRBD1 matching over 7 bases. There are 15 residues in the CDR3. Losses at the gene ends were 7 bases for V and 1 base for J; bases not matched to a gene: 10. Germline V gene lookup returns CDR1 SGHVS and CDR2 FQNEAQ. This CDR3 reads CASINRGTASYEQYF. CDR3 DNA sequence: TGTGCCAGCATCAACCGTGGGACAGCTTCCTACGAGCAGTACTTC.

The rearrangement uses TRBV6-6 and TRBJ2-7; 7 nucleotides agree with TRBD2. Germline V gene lookup returns CDR1 MNHNY and CDR2 SVGAGI (reference sequence). The CDR3 is made up of 15 amino acids. V gave up 7 bases and J gave up 4 bases; unmatched junction bases: 13. The CDR3 DNA sequence: TGTGCCAGCATCACCCTGGGGGGGTGGCCGTACGAGCAGTACGTC. It translates to CASITLGGWPYEQYV.

This clone was counted between two and nine times. The chain joins TRBV15 to TRBJ1-5, with 7 bases fitting TRBD1. The V segment lost 8 bases and the J segment 4 bases; nucleotides outside the gene matches: 5. Germline V gene lookup returns CDR1 LNHNV and CDR2 YYDKDF (reference sequence). The CDR3 spans 13 residues. Written as DNA, the CDR3 is TGTGCCACCCAGGACAGGAGTAATCAGCCCCAGCATTTT. Translating gives CATQDRSNQPQHF.

This clone was seen only a few times. This chain links TRBV7-2 with TRBJ2-7; D might be TRBD1 (6 bases). This CDR3 comprises 13 residues. Per germline, CDR1 SGHTA and CDR2 FQGNSA. V lost 8 bases and J 0 bases, leaving 11 bases between the germline ends. The CDR3 reads CASHRELSYEQYF. For the CDR3, the DNA is TGTGCCAGCCACAGGGAACTCTCCTACGAGCAGTACTTC. The full variable domain, with the rest looked up from reference TRBV7-2 and TRBJ2-7, is GAGVSQSPSNKVTEKGKDVELRCDPISGHTALYWYRQSLGQGLEFLIYFQGNSAPDKSGLPSDRFSAERTGGSVSTLTIQRTQQEDSAVYLCASHRELSYEQYFGPGTRLTVT.

This clone was counted between two and nine times. This chain joins TRBV6-5 and TRBJ2-1; D possibly corresponds to TRBD1 (6 bases). The germline CDR1 and CDR2 sequences are MNHEY and SVGAGI. V was trimmed by 2 bases and J by 5 bases, leaving 10 bases between them. This CDR3 contains 14 residues. CDR3 sequence (DNA): TGTGCCAGCAGTTACGGGACACAAAACAATGAGCAGTTCTTC. This gives the protein CASSYGTQNNEQFF.

This clone showed up just a few times. As DNA, the CDR3 is TGTGCCAGCTCATCGATGACAGAGTACGAGCAGTACGTC. Amino acids: CASSSMTEYEQYV. The chain links TRBV18 to TRBJ2-7; D may be TRBD1 (5 bases). Trimming removed 5 bases at V and 4 bases at J, with 12 bases between. This CDR3 spans 13 amino acids. Germline CDR1 reads KGHSH; CDR2 reads LQKENI.

This clone occurred a few times. V usage is TRBV2 and J usage is TRBJ2-1; 10 bases fit TRBD2. J gave up 2 bases and V 5 bases, and 3 bases lay outside the gene matches. Germline loops: CDR1 SNHLY, CDR2 FYNNEI. The length of the CDR3 is 15 residues. The CDR3 loop is CASSIAGGPYNEQFF. CDR3 DNA: TGTGCCAGCAGTATAGCGGGGGGTCCCTACAATGAGCAGTTCTTC. Variable domain in full (rest from reference TRBV2 and TRBJ2-1): EPEVTQTPSHQVTQMGQEVILRCVPISNHLYFYWYRQILGQKVEFLVSFYNNEISEKSEIFDDQFSVERPDGSNFTLKIRSTKLEDSAMYFCASSIAGGPYNEQFFGPGTRLTVL.

There are a few counts of this clone. V is TRBV28 and J is TRBJ2-3, with 7 positions matching TRBD1. The ends lost 6 bases at V and 0 bases at J; junction bases unmatched: 6. The germline V gene has CDR1 MDHEN and CDR2 SYDVKM. This CDR3 comprises 15 residues. Written as DNA, the CDR3 is TGTGCCAGCAGCAAGGGACAGCCGAGCACAGATACGCAGTATTTT. The encoded protein is CASSKGQPSTDTQYF.

This clone was observed a few times. V is TRBV29-1 and J is TRBJ1-2; D unresolved. V was trimmed by 8 bases and J by 7 bases, leaving 17 bases between them. This CDR3 has 12 residues. Germline V CDR1 and CDR2: SQVTM, ANQGSEA. The CDR3 sequence is CSYNRGFGGYTF. The CDR3 coding sequence is TGCAGCTATAACCGGGGATTCGGTGGCTACACCTTC.

The chain uses TRBV20-1 and TRBJ1-1; no clear D. Germline lookup yields CDR1 DFQATT and CDR2 SNEGSKA (reference sequence). The CDR3 consists of 11 residues. With 3 bases removed from V and 8 bases from J, the gap between germline ends came to 10 bases. The CDR3 reads CSARRQQEAFF. CDR3 DNA sequence: TGCAGTGCTAGGCGGCAGCAGGAAGCTTTCTTT.

J is TRBJ2-2 and V is TRBV18; 10 positions match TRBD2. The CDR3 sequence is 17 residues long. V was pared by 1 base and J by 3 bases, with 5 bases of the junction left unmatched. The germline CDR1 and CDR2 sequences are KGHSH and LQKENI. CDR3 region: CASSPRTSGTYTGELFF. CDR3 DNA: TGTGCCAGCTCACCACGAACTAGCGGGACGTACACCGGGGAGCTGTTTTTT.

The sample holds a few counts of this clone. The rearrangement uses TRBV10-3 and TRBJ2-1; D assignment may be TRBD1 or TRBD2 (5 bases each). The CDR3 length is 16 residues. Germline CDR1 ENHRY, CDR2 SYGVKD. V lost 2 bases and J 6 bases, leaving 17 bases between the germline ends. The CDR3 DNA reads TGTGCCATCAGTGAGCCAACCGGGACCCTGGGCAATGAGCAGTTCTTC. It encodes CAISEPTGTLGNEQFF.

V and J are TRBV6-5 and TRBJ2-1; D uncertain. Germline V gene lookup returns CDR1 MNHEY and CDR2 SVGAGI. The length of the CDR3 is 15 residues. V was trimmed by 2 bases and J by 0 bases, leaving 8 bases between them. The CDR3 DNA is TGTGCCAGCAGTTACCGGGCCAGCTCCTACAATGAGCAGTTCTTC. This translates into CASSYRASSYNEQFF.

This chain uses TRBV30 with TRBJ2-3; no clear D. Germline V gene sequence: CDR1 GTSNPN, CDR2 SVGIG (reference sequence). The length of the CDR3 is 14 residues. Trimming removed 0 bases at V and 2 bases at J, with 9 bases between. The CDR3 DNA reads TGTGCCTGGAGTGTCGTATTTCCCACAGATACGCAGTATTTT. This encodes CAWSVVFPTDTQYF.

This clone came up a few times. The chain recombines TRBV28 with TRBJ1-4; D might be TRBD1 (5 bases). The CDR3 consists of 15 residues. The germline V gene encodes CDR1 MDHEN and CDR2 SYDVKM. V lost 5 bases and J lost 5, with 15 bases in between. The CDR3 region is CASSLGGRVNEKLFF. The CDR3 nucleotides are TGTGCCAGCAGTCTCGGGGGGAGGGTCAATGAAAAACTGTTTTTT. The full variable domain, in which reference TRBV28 and TRBJ1-4 provide the parts outside the CDR3, is DVKVTQSSRYLVKRTGEKVFLECVQDMDHENMFWYRQDPGLGLRLIYFSYDVKMKEKGDIPEGYSVSREKKERFSLILESASTNQTSMYLCASSLGGRVNEKLFFGSGTQLSVL.

V gene TRBV21-1 combines with J gene TRBJ2-5; TRBD1, the D gene given by the table, was not confirmed from the DNA. TRBV21-1 is listed as a pseudogene. This CDR3 is built from 19 residues. The CDR3 region has the DNA TGTGCCAGCCCCAGAGGGGGAGACACCAAAATTGAGTACCAAGAGACCCAGTACTTC. It yields the protein CASPRGGDTKIEYQETQYF.

This clone has just a few counts. The rearrangement links TRBV9 to TRBJ1-2, with unresolved D. The CDR3 contains 14 residues. The ends were cut back, 0 bases at V and 1 base at J, with 7 bases in the middle. CDR1 and CDR2 from the germline V gene are SGDLS and YYNGEE. CDR3 loop: CASSVGADNYGYTF. The CDR3 DNA sequence: TGTGCCAGCAGCGTAGGTGCAGATAACTATGGCTACACCTTC.

Many counts were recorded for this clone. The rearrangement joins TRBV25-1 to TRBJ2-7; D is undetermined. Germline loops: CDR1 MGHDK, CDR2 SYGVNS. Between the trimmed V and J ends, which lost 4 bases and 3 bases, there was a span of 13 bases. This CDR3 has 14 residues. In nucleotides, the CDR3 is TGTGCCAGCAGTGCGACCGGGCCATACTACGAGCAGTACGTC. This translates into CASSATGPYYEQYV.

The V gene is TRBV29-1, the J gene TRBJ1-4; tentatively, D is TRBD1 (5 bases). This CDR3 has 12 amino acids. Germline V lookup: CDR1 SQVTM, CDR2 ANQGSEA. V was trimmed by 3 bases and J by 12 bases, leaving 14 bases between them. CDR3: CSVDGLGDQLFF. DNA for the CDR3: TGCAGCGTTGATGGTTTGGGGGATCAACTGTTTTTT.

This clone was observed at least ten times. The rearrangement links TRBV29-1 to TRBJ2-7; D may be TRBD1 (6 bases). Trimming left V 6 bases short and J 6 bases short, with 15 bases between. This CDR3 region has 12 residues. Germline loops: CDR1 SQVTM, CDR2 ANQGSEA. Here the CDR3 DNA reads TGCAGCGTGAGGGACAATTCTTTCGAGCAGTACGTC. As protein: CSVRDNSFEQYV.

This clone occurred a few times. This sequence joins TRBV14 and TRBJ1-2; D is perhaps TRBD1 (5 bases). CDR1 and CDR2 from the germline V gene are SGHDN and FVKESK. The CDR3 spans 15 residues. V gave up 0 bases and J gave up 9 bases, with 17 bases separating them. The CDR3 bases are TGTGCCAGCAGCCAAGAAGGTCGGAGGGGAGGTAGCTACACCTTC. Translation: CASSQEGRRGGSYTF.

CDR3 sequence reads: CSQKRGYEQYF. The CDR3 DNA is TGCAGTCAAAAACGGGGTTACGAGCAGTACTTC. The V call is TRBV20-1, the J call TRBJ2-7; D perhaps matches TRBD2 (5 bases). CDR1 is DFQATT, CDR2 SNEGSKA, per germline (reference sequence). There are 11 residues in the CDR3. Trimming removed 8 bases from V and 4 bases from J, with 12 bases in between.

This clone has only a few counts. The chain carries TRBV7-8 and TRBJ1-3; D may be TRBD1 (5 bases). CDR1 SGHVS and CDR2 FQNEAQ come from the germline V gene. The CDR3 has 16 amino acids. The V end lost 5 bases, the J end lost 0 bases, and 14 bases lay between the germline ends. Here the CDR3 DNA reads TGTGCCAGCAGCCCACGACAGCGAGACTCTGGAAACACCATATATTTT. Amino acids: CASSPRQRDSGNTIYF.

This clone appeared a few times. The V call is TRBV14, the J call TRBJ1-2; TRBD1 matches 7 bases. Germline CDR1 reads SGHDN; CDR2 reads FVKESK. This CDR3 has 16 residues. V trimming: 6 bases; J trimming: 0 bases; junction bases outside the gene matches: 10. For the CDR3, the DNA is TGTGCCAGCAGTTCTTATACGGGACAGTCTAACTATGGCTACACCTTC. Protein product: CASSSYTGQSNYGYTF.

The V gene is TRBV7-2, the J gene TRBJ1-5, with 10 bases that match TRBD1. CDR3 length: 14 amino acids. Losses at the gene ends were 5 bases for V and 9 bases for J; bases not matched to a gene: 7. Germline CDR1 SGHTA, CDR2 FQGNSA. Written as DNA, the CDR3 is TGTGCCAGCAGCGTGGGACAGGGGAACTTGCCCCAGCATTTT. It specifies CASSVGQGNLPQHF.

Only a few counts were recorded for this clone. V gene TRBV29-1 combines with J gene TRBJ1-3; TRBD1 matches at 10 bases. The germline gives CDR1 SQVTM, CDR2 ANQGSEA. The CDR3 runs 15 residues. Germline trimming cut 3 bases from V and 3 bases from J; bases unmatched to any gene: 5. The CDR3 region is CSVDSGTGVGNTIYF. CDR3 DNA: TGCAGCGTTGACTCCGGGACAGGGGTTGGAAACACCATATATTTT. Supplemented by reference TRBV29-1 and TRBJ1-3, the full variable domain reads SAVISQKPSRDICQRGTSLTIQCQVDSQVTMMFWYRQQPGQSLTLIATANQGSEATYESGFVIDKFPISRPNLTFSTLTVSNMSPEDSSIYLCSVDSGTGVGNTIYFGEGSWLTVV.

The rearrangement uses TRBV18 and TRBJ2-5; D is unclear. The CDR3 runs 13 residues. Between the trimmed V and J ends, which lost 7 bases and 5 bases, there was a span of 14 bases. Germline V gene data show CDR1 as KGHSH and CDR2 as LQKENI. The CDR3 protein is CASCSSMAETQYF. CDR3 coding DNA: TGTGCCAGCTGTTCCTCGATGGCTGAGACCCAGTACTTC.